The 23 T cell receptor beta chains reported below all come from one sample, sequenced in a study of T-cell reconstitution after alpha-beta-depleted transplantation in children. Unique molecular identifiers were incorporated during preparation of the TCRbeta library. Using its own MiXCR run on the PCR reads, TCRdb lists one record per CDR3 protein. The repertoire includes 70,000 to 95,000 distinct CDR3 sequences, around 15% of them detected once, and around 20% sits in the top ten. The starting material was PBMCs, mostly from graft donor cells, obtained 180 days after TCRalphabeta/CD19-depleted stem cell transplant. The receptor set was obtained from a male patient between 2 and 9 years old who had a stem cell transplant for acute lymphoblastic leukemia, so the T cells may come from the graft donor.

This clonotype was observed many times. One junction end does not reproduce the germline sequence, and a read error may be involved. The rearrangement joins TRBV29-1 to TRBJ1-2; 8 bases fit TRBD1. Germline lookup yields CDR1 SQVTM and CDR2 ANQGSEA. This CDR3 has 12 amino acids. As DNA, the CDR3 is TGCAGCGAAATGACAGGGGCCACCCTGCCCGTCTTC. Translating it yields CSEMTGATLPVF.

The chain's CDR3 is CASSSARTSGGQAKNIQYF. The CDR3 region has the DNA TGTGCCAGCAGCTCCGCCCGGACTAGCGGGGGTCAAGCCAAAAACATTCAGTACTTC. This chain connects TRBV11-2 to TRBJ2-4; 13 bases fit TRBD2. Germline lookup yields CDR1 SGHAT and CDR2 FQNNGV. The CDR3 spans 19 residues. After removal of 4 bases from V and 0 bases from J, the junction contained 9 bases not matched to a gene. The full variable domain, completed using reference TRBV11-2 and TRBJ2-4, is EAGVAQSPRYKIIEKRQSVAFWCNPISGHATLYWYQQILGQGPKLLIQFQNNGVVDDSQLPKDRFSAERLKGVDSTLKIQPAKLEDSAVYLCASSSARTSGGQAKNIQYFGAGTRLSVL.

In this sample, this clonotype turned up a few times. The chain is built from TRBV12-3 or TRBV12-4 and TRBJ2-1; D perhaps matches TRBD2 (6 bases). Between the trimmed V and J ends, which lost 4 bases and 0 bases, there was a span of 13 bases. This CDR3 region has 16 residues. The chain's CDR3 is CASSSLGGGSYNEQFF. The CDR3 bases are TGTGCCAGCAGTTCCCTGGGGGGTGGCTCCTACAATGAGCAGTTCTTC.

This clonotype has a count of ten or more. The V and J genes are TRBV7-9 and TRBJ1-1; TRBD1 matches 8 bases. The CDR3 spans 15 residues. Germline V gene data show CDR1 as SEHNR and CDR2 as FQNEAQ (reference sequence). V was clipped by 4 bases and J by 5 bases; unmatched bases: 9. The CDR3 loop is CASSSPQGARTEAFF. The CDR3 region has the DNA TGTGCCAGCAGCTCCCCTCAGGGGGCGAGGACTGAAGCTTTCTTT.

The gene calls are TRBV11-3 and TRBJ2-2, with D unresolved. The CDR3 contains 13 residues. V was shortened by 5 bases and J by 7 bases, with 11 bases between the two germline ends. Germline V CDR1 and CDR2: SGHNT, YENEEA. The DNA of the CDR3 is TGTGCCAGCAGCCCAGAGTCTCGCGGGGAGCTGTTTTTT. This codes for CASSPESRGELFF.

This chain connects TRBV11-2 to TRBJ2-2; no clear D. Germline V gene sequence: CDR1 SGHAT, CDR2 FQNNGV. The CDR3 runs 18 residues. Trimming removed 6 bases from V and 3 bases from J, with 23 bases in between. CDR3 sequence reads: CASRPIRRAQRYTGELFF. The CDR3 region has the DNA TGTGCCAGCAGGCCAATTCGCCGGGCCCAGAGATACACCGGGGAGCTGTTTTTT.

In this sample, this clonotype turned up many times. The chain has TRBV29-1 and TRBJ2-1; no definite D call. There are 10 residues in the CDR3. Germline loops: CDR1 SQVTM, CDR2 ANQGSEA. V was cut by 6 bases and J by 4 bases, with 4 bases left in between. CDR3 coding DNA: TGCAGCGTCCTGTACAATGAGCAGTTCTTC. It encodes CSVLYNEQFF.

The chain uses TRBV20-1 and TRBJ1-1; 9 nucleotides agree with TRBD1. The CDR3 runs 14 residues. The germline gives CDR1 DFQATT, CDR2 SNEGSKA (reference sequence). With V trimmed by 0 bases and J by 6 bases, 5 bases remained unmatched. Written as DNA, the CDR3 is TGCAGTGCTAGAGACGGACAGGGGCTTGCTGAAGCTTTCTTT. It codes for CSARDGQGLAEAFF.

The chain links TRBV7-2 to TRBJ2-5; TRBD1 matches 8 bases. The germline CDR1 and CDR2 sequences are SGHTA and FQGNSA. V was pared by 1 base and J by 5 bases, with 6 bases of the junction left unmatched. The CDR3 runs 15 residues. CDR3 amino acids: CASSLGWTGLETQYF. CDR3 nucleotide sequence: TGTGCCAGCAGCTTAGGGTGGACAGGGCTCGAGACCCAGTACTTC.

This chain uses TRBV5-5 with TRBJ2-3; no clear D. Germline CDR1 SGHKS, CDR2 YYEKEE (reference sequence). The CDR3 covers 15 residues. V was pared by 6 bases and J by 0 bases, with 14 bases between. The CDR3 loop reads CASTAPMQSTDTQYF. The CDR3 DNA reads TGTGCCAGCACCGCCCCGATGCAGAGCACAGATACGCAGTATTTT. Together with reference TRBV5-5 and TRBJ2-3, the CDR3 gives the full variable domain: DAGVTQSPTHLIKTRGQQVTLRCSPISGHKSVSWYQQVLGQGPQFIFQYYEKEERGRGNFPDRFSARQFPNYSSELNVNALLLGDSALYLCASTAPMQSTDTQYFGPGTRLTVL.

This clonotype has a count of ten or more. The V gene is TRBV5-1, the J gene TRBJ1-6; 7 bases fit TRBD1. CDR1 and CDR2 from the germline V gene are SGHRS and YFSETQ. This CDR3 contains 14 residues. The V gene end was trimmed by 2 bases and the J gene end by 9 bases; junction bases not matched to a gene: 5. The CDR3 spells CASSFGQEISPLHF. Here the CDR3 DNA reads TGCGCCAGCAGCTTCGGACAGGAAATTTCACCCCTCCACTTT. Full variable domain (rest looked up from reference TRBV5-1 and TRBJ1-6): KAGVTQTPRYLIKTRGQQVTLSCSPISGHRSVSWYQQTPGQGLQFLFEYFSETQRNKGNFPGRFSGRQFSNSRSEMNVSTLELGDSALYLCASSFGQEISPLHFGNGTRLTVT.

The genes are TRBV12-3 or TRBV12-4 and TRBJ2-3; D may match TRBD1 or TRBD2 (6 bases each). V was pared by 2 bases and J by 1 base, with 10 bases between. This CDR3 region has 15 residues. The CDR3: CASSLRGPRTDTQYF. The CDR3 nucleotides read TGTGCCAGCAGTTTACGGGGGCCACGCACAGATACGCAGTATTTT.

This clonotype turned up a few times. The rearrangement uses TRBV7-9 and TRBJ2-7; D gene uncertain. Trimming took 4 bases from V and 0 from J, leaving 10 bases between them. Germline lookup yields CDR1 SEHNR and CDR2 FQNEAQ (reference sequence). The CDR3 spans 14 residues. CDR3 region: CASSSLLSSYEQYF. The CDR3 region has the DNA TGTGCCAGCAGCTCACTACTGAGCTCCTACGAGCAGTACTTC. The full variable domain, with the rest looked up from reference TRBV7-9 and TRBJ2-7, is DTGVSQNPRHKITKRGQNVTFRCDPISEHNRLYWYRQTLGQGPEFLTYFQNEAQLEKSRLLSDRFSAERPKGSFSTLEIQRTEQGDSAMYLCASSSLLSSYEQYFGPGTRLTVT.

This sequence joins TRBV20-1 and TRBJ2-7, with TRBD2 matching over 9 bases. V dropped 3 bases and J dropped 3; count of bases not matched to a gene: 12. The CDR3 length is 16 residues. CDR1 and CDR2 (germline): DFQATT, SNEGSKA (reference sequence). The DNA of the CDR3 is TGCAGTGCTAGGCCCAGTGGGACTAGCTTCAGCTACGAGCAGTACTTC. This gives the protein CSARPSGTSFSYEQYF.

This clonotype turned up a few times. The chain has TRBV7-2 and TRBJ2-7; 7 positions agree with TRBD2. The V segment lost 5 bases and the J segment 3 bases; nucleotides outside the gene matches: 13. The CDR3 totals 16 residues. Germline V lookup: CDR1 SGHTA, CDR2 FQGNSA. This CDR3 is CASSLRGRGTDYEQYF. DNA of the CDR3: TGTGCCAGCAGCCTGAGAGGGAGGGGCACGGACTACGAGCAGTACTTC. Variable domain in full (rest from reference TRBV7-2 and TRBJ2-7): GAGVSQSPSNKVTEKGKDVELRCDPISGHTALYWYRQSLGQGLEFLIYFQGNSAPDKSGLPSDRFSAERTGGSVSTLTIQRTQQEDSAVYLCASSLRGRGTDYEQYFGPGTRLTVT.

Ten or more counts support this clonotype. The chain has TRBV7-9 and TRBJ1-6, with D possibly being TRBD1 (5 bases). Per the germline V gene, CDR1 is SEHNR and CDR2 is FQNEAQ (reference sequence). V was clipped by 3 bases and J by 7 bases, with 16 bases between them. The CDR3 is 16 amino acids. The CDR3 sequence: CASSFSSRGLNSPLHF. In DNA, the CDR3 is TGTGCCAGCAGCTTCTCGTCTCGGGGACTCAATTCACCCCTCCACTTT.

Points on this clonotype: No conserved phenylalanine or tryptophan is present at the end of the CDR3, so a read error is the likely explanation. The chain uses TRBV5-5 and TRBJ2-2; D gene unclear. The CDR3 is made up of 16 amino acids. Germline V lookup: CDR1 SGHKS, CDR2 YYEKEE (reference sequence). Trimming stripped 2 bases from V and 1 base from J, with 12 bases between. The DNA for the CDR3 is TGTGCCAGCAGCTTTCTAGACGGTCAGAACACCGGGGAGCTGTTTTCT. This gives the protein CASSFLDGQNTGELFS.

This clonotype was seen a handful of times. The CDR3, as DNA: TGTGCCAGCAGCCAAAACAGGGTACGGCCCTACAATGAGCAGTTCTTC. Its translation: CASSQNRVRPYNEQFF. The chain employs TRBV7-8 and TRBJ2-1; weak D call: TRBD1 (6 bases). Looked up from germline, CDR1 is SGHVS and CDR2 is FQNEAQ. This CDR3 region has 16 residues. V gave up 5 bases and J gave up 2 bases, with 16 bases separating them.

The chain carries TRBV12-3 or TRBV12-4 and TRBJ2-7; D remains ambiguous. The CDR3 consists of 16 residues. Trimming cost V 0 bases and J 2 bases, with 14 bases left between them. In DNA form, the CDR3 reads TGTGCCAGCAGTTTAGCGGGCAGGACCCAAACCTACGAGCAGTACTTC. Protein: CASSLAGRTQTYEQYF.

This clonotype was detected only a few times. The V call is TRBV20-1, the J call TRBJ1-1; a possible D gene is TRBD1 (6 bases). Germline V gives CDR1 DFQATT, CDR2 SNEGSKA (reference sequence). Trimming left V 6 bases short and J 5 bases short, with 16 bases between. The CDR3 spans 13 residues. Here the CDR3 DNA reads TGCAGTGCCGAACAGGGATTAGGTACTGAAGCTTTCTTT. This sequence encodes CSAEQGLGTEAFF.

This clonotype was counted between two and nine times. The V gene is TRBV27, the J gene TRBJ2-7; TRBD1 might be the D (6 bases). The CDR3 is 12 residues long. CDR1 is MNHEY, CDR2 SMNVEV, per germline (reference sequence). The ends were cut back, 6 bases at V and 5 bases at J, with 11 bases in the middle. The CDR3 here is CASSLNRDEQYF. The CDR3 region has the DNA TGTGCCAGCAGCCTGAACAGGGACGAGCAGTACTTC.

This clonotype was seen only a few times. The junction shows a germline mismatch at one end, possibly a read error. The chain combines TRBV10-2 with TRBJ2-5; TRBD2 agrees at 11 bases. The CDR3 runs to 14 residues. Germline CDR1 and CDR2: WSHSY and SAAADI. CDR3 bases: TGCGCCAGCAGATTAGCGGGGGGGCGGGAGACCCGGTACTTC. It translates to CASRLAGGRETRYF.

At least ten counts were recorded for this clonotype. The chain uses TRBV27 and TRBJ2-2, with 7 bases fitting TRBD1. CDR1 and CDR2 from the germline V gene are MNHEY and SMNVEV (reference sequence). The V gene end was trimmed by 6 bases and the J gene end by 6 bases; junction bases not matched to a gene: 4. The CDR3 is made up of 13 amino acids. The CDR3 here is CASSGQGAGELFF. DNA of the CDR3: TGTGCCAGCAGCGGGCAGGGGGCCGGGGAGCTGTTTTTT.